This TCR beta chain was identified in a study of T-cell reconstitution after alpha-beta-depleted transplantation in children. Overall study results and limits: Surviving recipient T cells and thymic progenitors produced the high day-60 TCRbeta diversity seen in some patients. At one year after transplant, newly produced T cells mostly accounted for T-cell counts and diversity. Roughly two months post-transplant, alpha-beta T cells reportedly originated from several hundred graft clones that had expanded.

On this clonotype: Its cognate antigen is unknown.

Unique molecular identifiers tagged the TCRbeta library. TCRdb re-derived calls from the PCR reads in MiXCR, one entry per CDR3 protein. This table has 300,000 to 400,000 distinct CDR3 sequences, around 16% appearing once. The sample in question was PBMCs, mostly from graft donor cells, obtained 360 days after TCRalphabeta/CD19-depleted stem cell transplant. The sequence was obtained from a male patient under 10 years old who had a stem cell transplant for acute lymphoblastic leukemia, so the T cells may come from the graft donor.

CDR3 sequence (DNA): TGCAGTGCCATGAAACTAGCGGGAGTCCAAGAGACCCAGTACTTC. As protein: CSAMKLAGVQETQYF. The chain carries TRBV20-1 and TRBJ2-5; 11 bases agree with TRBD2. This CDR3 region has 15 residues. Unmatched junction bases numbered 7, after V lost 6 bases and J lost 1 base. Germline CDR1 reads DFQATT; CDR2 reads SNEGSKA (reference sequence).